The rows below give T cell receptor beta chains drawn from one sample of a study of response to subunit inactivated influenza vaccine. One entry per CDR3 protein, called by TCRdb with MiXCR from the RT-PCR reads. The table includes 500,000 or so distinct CDR3 sequences, more than 15% detected once. Sequencing used CD4+ T cells sorted from PBMCs, obtained around 2 years after vaccination. These receptors all come from a man aged 45-69 years who received an inactivated influenza vaccine. CDR3s include the opening cysteine and the closing phenylalanine or tryptophan. D genes are given only for firm matches. Size is stated for part of the rows, as once, few or many counts, or as a class when the clone is expanded.

d_call,v_call,j_call,clone_size,cdr3_nt,cdr3_aa
TRBD1,TRBV6-2/TRBV6-3,TRBJ1-1,.,TGTGCCAGCAGTTACGGAAGGACAGGGGGTAGGATCCTCATGAACACTGAAGCTTTCTTT,CASSYGRTGGRILMNTEAFF
TRBD1,TRBV29-1,TRBJ2-2,few,TGCAGCGTTGACGCACAGGGGGACACCGGGGATCTGTTTTTT,CSVDAQGDTGDLFF
.,TRBV28,TRBJ2-7,few,TGTGCCAGCACTTTGGGAGGCCCCCTTGCCCTCTACGAGCAGTACTTC,CASTLGGPLALYEQYF
TRBD1,TRBV7-2,TRBJ1-6,few,TGTGCCAGCAGCTTTGGGGACAGGGGTAAAAATTCACCCCTCCACTTT,CASSFGDRGKNSPLHF
.,TRBV18,TRBJ2-4,.,TGTGCCAGCTCACCACCAAATGCCCAGGGACTCCAGTACTTC,CASSPPNAQGLQYF
TRBD2,TRBV29-1,TRBJ2-4,few,TGCAGCGGATCAGCGGGAGTGGCGGCCAAAAACATTCAGTACTTC,CSGSAGVAAKNIQYF
TRBD2,TRBV5-1,TRBJ2-1,.,TGCGCCAGCAGCCAAGGACTAGCGGGAGGGTCCTACAATGAGCAGTTCTTC,CASSQGLAGGSYNEQFF
.,TRBV20-1,TRBJ2-7,many,TGCAGTGCTAACAGGGTTTCCTACGAGCAGTACTTC,CSANRVSYEQYF
.,TRBV7-9,TRBJ2-1,many,TGTGCCAGCAGCTCAGACAGGTTTCTAAGGTCGCAGTTCTTC,CASSSDRFLRSQFF
.,TRBV4-3,TRBJ2-3,few,TGCGCCAGCAGCCAAGATATGGGAGATACGCAGTATTTT,CASSQDMGDTQYF
TRBD1,TRBV20-1,TRBJ2-1,.,TGCAGTGCCGGGCCCCGGACAGGGGTTTCGAATGAGCAGTTCTTC,CSAGPRTGVSNEQFF
.,TRBV2,TRBJ2-2,few,TGTGCCACCCAGTGGACTGCTACCGGGGAGCTGTTTTTT,CATQWTATGELFF
.,TRBV7-2,TRBJ2-3,.,TGTGCCAGCAGCTTACAGGGAAACACAGATACGCAGTATTTT,CASSLQGNTDTQYF
TRBD2,TRBV20-1,TRBJ2-1,few,TGCAGTGCTAGAGCCCCGGGACTAGCGGGGGGAGGTGAGCAGTTCTTC,CSARAPGLAGGGEQFF
.,TRBV7-9,TRBJ1-1,few,TGTGCCAGCAGCTTACAGCTTGAAGCTTTCTTT,CASSLQLEAFF
.,TRBV6-5,TRBJ2-4,few,TGTGCCAGCAGTTACGTACAGGGTGCGGACATTCAGTACTTC,CASSYVQGADIQYF
TRBD2,TRBV4-2,TRBJ2-3,many,TGTGCCAGCAGCCAAGAACCCAGCGGGAACACAGATACGCAGTATTTT,CASSQEPSGNTDTQYF
.,TRBV5-5,TRBJ1-1,.,TGTGCCAGCAGACAGGTGGAGGACACTGAAGCTTTCTTT,CASRQVEDTEAFF
.,TRBV29-1,TRBJ1-2,few,TGCAGCCTCACCGACGGGGGACGTGGCTACACCTTC,CSLTDGGRGYTF
TRBD1,TRBV6-1,TRBJ2-7,.,TGTGCCAGCAGGGCCGGGACAGGGGGCGACGAGCAGTACTTC,CASRAGTGGDEQYF
TRBD1,TRBV3-1,TRBJ1-2,many,TGTGCCAGCAGCCCGGACAGGGGGCAAGGCTACACCTTC,CASSPDRGQGYTF
TRBD2,TRBV7-2,TRBJ2-5,few,TGTGCCAGCAGCAGCGGGACGGCCAAAGAGACCCAGTACTTC,CASSSGTAKETQYF
.,TRBV5-1,TRBJ2-5,few,TGCGCCAGCAGCTTGGGGCAAAGGGGGGAGACCCAGTACTTC,CASSLGQRGETQYF
.,TRBV5-6,TRBJ2-7,.,TGTGCCAGCAGCCCGCTAAGGAGACGGACAGAACCCTACGAGCAGTACTTC,CASSPLRRRTEPYEQYF
TRBD2,TRBV12-3/TRBV12-4,TRBJ2-1,many,TGTGCCAGCAGTTTAGGGACTAGCGGGTACAATGAGCAGTTCTTC,CASSLGTSGYNEQFF
TRBD2,TRBV7-6,TRBJ2-1,many,TGTGCCAGCAGAAAAGGACTAGCAGATAGCTCCTACAATGAGCAGTTCTTC,CASRKGLADSSYNEQFF
.,TRBV18,TRBJ1-5,few,TGTGCCAGCTCACCAGAGACAGGCGGTCAGCCCCAGCATTTT,CASSPETGGQPQHF
.,TRBV30,TRBJ2-2,.,TGTGCCTGGAGGACACAGGGGGGGACCGGGGAGCTGTTTTTT,CAWRTQGGTGELFF
.,TRBV30,TRBJ1-5,few,TGTGCCTGGAGTCGTTATAGCAATCAGCCCCAGCATTTT,CAWSRYSNQPQHF
TRBD2,TRBV20-1,TRBJ2-7,many,TGCAGTGCCTCACTAGCGGGAAACTCCTACGAGCAGTACTTC,CSASLAGNSYEQYF
TRBD2,TRBV15,TRBJ2-1,once,TGTGCCACCAGCAGAGCGGGGGGACTCTCCTACAATGAGCAGTTCTTC,CATSRAGGLSYNEQFF
TRBD2,TRBV6-1,TRBJ2-7,few,TGTGCCAGCAGCCCCGGTCGAGCGGGGCGAAGTGAGCAGTACTTC,CASSPGRAGRSEQYF
TRBD2,TRBV29-1,TRBJ2-1,.,TGCAGCGTTTCACTAGCGGGAGTATCAAATGAGCAGTTCTTC,CSVSLAGVSNEQFF
TRBD2,TRBV7-6,TRBJ2-5,.,TGTGCCAGCAGCCTGCTTAGCGGGGGGTCCCAAGAGACCCAGTACTTC,CASSLLSGGSQETQYF
.,TRBV4-3,TRBJ2-1,few,TGCGCCAGCAGCCAAGTCAAGGGCAATGAGCAGTTCTTC,CASSQVKGNEQFF
.,TRBV7-8,TRBJ2-1,.,TGTGCCAGCACGCCAAAGCGGAGCTCCTACAATGAGCAGTTCTTC,CASTPKRSSYNEQFF
.,TRBV10-3,TRBJ2-7,few,TGTGCCATCAGTGAGTCTAAGCCGGGTAGCTACGAGCAGTACTTC,CAISESKPGSYEQYF
TRBD2,TRBV20-1,TRBJ2-5,.,TGCAGTGCTACAGGGACTAGCGGGAACGGGGAGACCCAGTACTTC,CSATGTSGNGETQYF
.,TRBV28,TRBJ2-1,.,TGTGCCAGCAGTTTATTGAGTCCGGGAGATTACAATGAGCAGTTCTTC,CASSLLSPGDYNEQFF
TRBD1,TRBV6-5,TRBJ1-5,few,TGTGCCAGCAGCTTAGACAGGGCACACAATCAGCCCCAGCATTTT,CASSLDRAHNQPQHF
TRBD2,TRBV14,TRBJ2-1,many,TGTGCCAGCAGCCCCACTCTACTAGCGGGGACGCACAATGAGCAGTTCTTC,CASSPTLLAGTHNEQFF
.,TRBV5-1,TRBJ2-5,.,TGCGCCGGGTCCCGGGATGGGCCCGGGGAGACCCAGTACTTC,CAGSRDGPGETQYF
.,TRBV18,TRBJ1-2,many,TGTGCCAGCTCACCTCCCGGGGGCTATGGCTACACCTTC,CASSPPGGYGYTF
.,TRBV11-2,TRBJ1-1,.,TGTGCCAGCAGCCCTCGACCAAACCCTGAAGCTTTCTTT,CASSPRPNPEAFF
.,TRBV10-2,TRBJ1-2,.,TGCGCCAGCAGTGCGGACAGTTACGCTAACTATGGCTACACCTTC,CASSADSYANYGYTF
.,TRBV12-3/TRBV12-4,TRBJ1-2,.,TGTGCCAGCAGTTTAATAGGGGTTGGTGGCTACACCTTC,CASSLIGVGGYTF
.,TRBV2,TRBJ1-2,few,TGTGCCAGCACCCCAGACCTCTATGGCTACACCTTC,CASTPDLYGYTF
.,TRBV29-1,TRBJ2-3,.,TGCAGCCTTGCTACCACAGATACGCAGTATTTT,CSLATTDTQYF
.,TRBV12-3/TRBV12-4,TRBJ1-4,.,TGTGCCAGCAGAAAGGATGGGGAAAAACTGTTTTTT,CASRKDGEKLFF